A single sample gave rise to the 25 T cell receptor beta chains below, sequenced in a study of response to subunit inactivated influenza vaccine. TCRdb passed the RT-PCR reads through MiXCR, listing each CDR3 protein once. Among about 570,000 distinct CDR3 sequences listed, about 11% were seen once. Here the sequenced sample was PBMCs from blood, taken on the day of vaccination. These receptors were taken from a man between 50 and 59 years old who received an inactivated influenza vaccine.

The chain uses TRBV24-1 and TRBJ2-7; 7 bases map to TRBD2. Germline-derived CDR1 and CDR2 are KGHDR and SFDVKD. Trimming took 3 bases from V and 2 from J; bases not matched to a gene: 3. The CDR3 length is 14 residues. CDR3 nucleotide sequence: TGTGCCACCAGTGATACGGGGGGTCCCTACGAGCAGTACTTC. Translating it yields CATSDTGGPYEQYF.

The chain links TRBV3-1 to TRBJ2-4, with 8 positions matching TRBD2. This CDR3 has 15 amino acids. V trimming: 4 bases; J trimming: 5 bases; junction bases outside the gene matches: 7. CDR1 is LGHDT and CDR2 is YNNKEL in the germline V gene (reference sequence). CDR3 in DNA: TGTGCCAGCAGCCCCGGGGAGGGACTAGAAAACATTCAGTACTTC. Amino acid sequence: CASSPGEGLENIQYF.

About this clonotype itself: Sequence at one end of the junction differs from germline and may be a read error. The chain couples TRBV30 to TRBJ2-5; D gene unclear. Germline V CDR1 and CDR2: GTSNPN, SVGIG (reference sequence). This CDR3 region has 14 residues. CDR3: CAWSYGGIQDTQYF. DNA of the CDR3: TGTGCCTGGAGTTATGGCGGCATCCAAGATACCCAGTACTTC. Variable domain in full (rest from reference TRBV30 and TRBJ2-5): SQTIHQWPATLVQPVGSPLSLECTVEGTSNPNLYWYRQAAGRGLQLLFYSVGIGQISSEVPQNLSASRPQDRQFILSSKKLLLSDSGFYLCAWSYGGIQDTQYFGPGTRLLVL.

The V gene is TRBV6-2 or TRBV6-3, the J gene TRBJ2-3; D ambiguous. The CDR3 consists of 13 residues. Per the germline V gene, CDR1 is MNHEY and CDR2 is SVGEGT. With 8 bases removed from V and 2 bases from J, the gap between germline ends came to 11 bases. The CDR3 DNA follows: TGTGCCAGCGTTCACAGAGTCACAGATACGCAGTATTTT. It specifies CASVHRVTDTQYF.

This clonotype occurred a few times. This chain links TRBV5-1 with TRBJ2-1; the D gene is possibly TRBD1 (5 bases). This CDR3 region has 17 residues. Germline V gene sequence: CDR1 SGHRS, CDR2 YFSETQ. Trimming took off 0 bases at V and 2 bases at J, with 15 bases between the two ends. CDR3 nucleotide sequence: TGCGCCAGCAGCTTGGCAAGCTTGGGGCCCGCCTACAATGAGCAGTTCTTC. Translating gives CASSLASLGPAYNEQFF.

This chain joins TRBV12-3 or TRBV12-4 and TRBJ2-1, with 7 bases matching TRBD2. The CDR3 consists of 15 residues. J lost 6 bases, V lost 1 base, and 6 bases had no gene match. CDR3 amino acids: CASSLGLAVGNEQFF. The CDR3 DNA sequence: TGTGCCAGCAGTTTAGGACTAGCCGTGGGCAATGAGCAGTTCTTC.

This clonotype was found a few times. The V and J genes are TRBV6-5 and TRBJ2-5; D is unresolved. Germline V gives CDR1 MNHEY, CDR2 SVGAGI. The CDR3 has 14 residues. Trimming pared 2 bases from V and 2 bases from J, leaving 9 bases between. CDR3 sequence reads: CASSYGPAQETQYF. The CDR3, as DNA: TGTGCCAGCAGTTACGGGCCTGCTCAAGAGACCCAGTACTTC.

The chain employs TRBV20-1 and TRBJ2-1, with D perhaps matching TRBD2 (6 bases). CDR1 and CDR2 from the germline V gene are DFQATT and SNEGSKA (reference sequence). Trimming took off 0 bases at V and 7 bases at J, with 10 bases between the two ends. CDR3 length: 13 residues. CDR3 sequence (DNA): TGCAGTGCTAGAGAGGGCGGGATTAATGAGCAGTTCTTC. As protein: CSAREGGINEQFF.

The chain carries TRBV2 and TRBJ2-3; 9 bases fit TRBD1. The germline V gene encodes CDR1 SNHLY and CDR2 FYNNEI. The V and J ends lost 6 bases and 4 bases, in that order; junction bases with no gene match: 8. This CDR3 has 15 amino acids. This chain's CDR3 is CASRGQGAIADTQYF. The CDR3 DNA sequence: TGTGCCAGCAGGGGACAGGGCGCGATAGCAGATACGCAGTATTTT.

This clonotype occurred a few times. This sequence joins TRBV27 and TRBJ2-7, with no clear D. V was clipped by 4 bases and J by 3 bases, with 16 bases between them. The CDR3 has 15 amino acids. CDR1 is MNHEY, CDR2 SMNVEV, per germline (reference sequence). CDR3 coding DNA: TGTGCCAGCAGTTCGGCCCCCGGGTCCTACTACGAGCAGTACTTC. This sequence encodes CASSSAPGSYYEQYF.

The sample holds a few counts of this clonotype. The V call is TRBV20-1, the J call TRBJ1-4; D uncertain. Trimming removed 3 bases at V and 0 bases at J, with 5 bases between. CDR1 is DFQATT, CDR2 SNEGSKA, per germline (reference sequence). CDR3 length: 13 residues. The DNA of the CDR3 is TGCAGTGCTAGTGGTCCAACTAATGAAAAACTGTTTTTT. Residues: CSASGPTNEKLFF.

This clonotype came up many times. The chain has TRBV5-1 and TRBJ1-6; unclear D gene. Germline values: CDR1 SGHRS, CDR2 YFSETQ. V lost 0 bases and J lost 2, with 6 bases in between. The CDR3 sequence is 15 residues long. The CDR3 nucleotides read TGCGCCAGCAGCTTGGACAGACCCTATAATTCACCCCTCCACTTT. It codes for CASSLDRPYNSPLHF. Full variable domain (outside the CDR3, taken from reference TRBV5-1 and TRBJ1-6): KAGVTQTPRYLIKTRGQQVTLSCSPISGHRSVSWYQQTPGQGLQFLFEYFSETQRNKGNFPGRFSGRQFSNSRSEMNVSTLELGDSALYLCASSLDRPYNSPLHFGNGTRLTVT.

The rearrangement joins TRBV11-2 to TRBJ2-3; TRBD2 matches 8 bases. The CDR3 loop spans 19 amino acids. In germline, CDR1 is SGHAT, CDR2 FQNNGV. The V segment lost 3 bases and the J segment 0 bases; nucleotides outside the gene matches: 14. The CDR3 nucleotides are TGTGCCAGCAGCTTTTTCAGAACTAGCGGAACCACTAGCACAGATACGCAGTATTTT. As protein: CASSFFRTSGTTSTDTQYF.

The rearrangement uses TRBV15 and TRBJ2-7; TRBD1 aligns across 9 bases. Germline V CDR1 and CDR2: LNHNV, YYDKDF (reference sequence). V trimming: 5 bases; J trimming: 3 bases; junction bases outside the gene matches: 5. This CDR3 spans 14 amino acids. The CDR3 region is CATSFRDRDYEQYF. The DNA for the CDR3 is TGTGCCACCAGCTTCCGGGACAGGGACTACGAGCAGTACTTC.

This clonotype was seen a few times. The chain joins TRBV5-1 to TRBJ2-1, with 12 bases identical to TRBD2. Germline V gene data show CDR1 as SGHRS and CDR2 as YFSETQ. J gave up 1 base and V 7 bases, and 15 bases lay outside the gene matches. The CDR3 extends over 19 amino acids. CDR3 in DNA: TGCGCCAGCTACTATTCGACTAGCGGGAGAGGGTTATCCTACAATGAGCAGTTCTTC. This sequence encodes CASYYSTSGRGLSYNEQFF.

This chain uses TRBV29-1 with TRBJ2-1; D gene uncertain. From germline, CDR1 is SQVTM and CDR2 ANQGSEA. V lost 4 bases and J 7 bases, leaving 14 bases between the germline ends. The CDR3 runs 13 residues. CDR3 residues: CSVASYRVNEQFF. CDR3 bases: TGCAGCGTTGCTAGTTACCGGGTAAATGAGCAGTTCTTC.

This clonotype was seen more than once but under ten times. This chain joins TRBV5-1 and TRBJ2-7, with 8 bases that match TRBD1. Germline CDR1 SGHRS, CDR2 YFSETQ. The CDR3 covers 15 residues. V lost 2 bases, J lost 3 bases, and 7 bases stayed unmatched. CDR3 in amino acids: CASSFRQGSNYEQYF. CDR3 nucleotides: TGCGCCAGCAGCTTCCGACAGGGGTCCAACTACGAGCAGTACTTC.

In its sample, this clonotype was seen many times. For the CDR3, the DNA is TGTGCCATCAGTGAAGGCCACTCCAATCAGCCCCAGCATTTT. It yields the protein CAISEGHSNQPQHF. V gene TRBV10-3 combines with J gene TRBJ1-5; unclear D gene. This CDR3 spans 14 amino acids. Trimming took off 3 bases at V and 3 bases at J, with 9 bases between the two ends. CDR1 is ENHRY and CDR2 is SYGVKD in the germline V gene.

This clonotype was picked up many times. This chain links TRBV7-2 with TRBJ2-1, with 8 bases identical to TRBD2. The CDR3 has 16 amino acids. Germline loops: CDR1 SGHTA, CDR2 FQGNSA. J lost 0 bases, V lost 2 bases, and 3 bases had no gene match. CDR3 coding DNA: TGTGCCAGCAGCTTAAAGGCGGGAGGCTCCTACAATGAGCAGTTCTTC. Protein sequence: CASSLKAGGSYNEQFF.

Only a few counts were recorded for this clonotype. The chain uses TRBV6-2 or TRBV6-3 and TRBJ2-3; 8 bases are a match to TRBD1. CDR1 and CDR2 (germline): MNHEY, SVGEGT. V dropped 6 bases and J dropped 4; count of bases not matched to a gene: 3. The CDR3 extends over 13 amino acids. This chain's CDR3 is CASRRTGPDTQYF. The CDR3 DNA sequence: TGTGCCAGCAGACGGACAGGGCCAGATACGCAGTATTTT.

The CDR3 DNA sequence: TGTGCCAGCAGCTTATTTATCACTAGCGGGGTCTCCTACGAGCAGTACTTC. Translating gives CASSLFITSGVSYEQYF. This chain connects TRBV11-2 to TRBJ2-7, with 10 bases identical to TRBD2. The CDR3 loop spans 17 amino acids. The germline V gene encodes CDR1 SGHAT and CDR2 FQNNGV. J gave up 0 bases and V 2 bases, and 7 bases lay outside the gene matches. The full variable domain, rest sourced from reference TRBV11-2 and TRBJ2-7, is EAGVAQSPRYKIIEKRQSVAFWCNPISGHATLYWYQQILGQGPKLLIQFQNNGVVDDSQLPKDRFSAERLKGVDSTLKIQPAKLEDSAVYLCASSLFITSGVSYEQYFGPGTRLTVT.

This clonotype came up many times. This sequence joins TRBV20-1 and TRBJ2-3; TRBD2 might be the D (6 bases). V lost 3 bases to trimming and J lost 5 bases, with 15 bases between them. This CDR3 is 14 amino acids long. Germline V gene data show CDR1 as DFQATT and CDR2 as SNEGSKA (reference sequence). The CDR3 is CSASDFSGKDTQYF. CDR3 coding DNA: TGCAGTGCTAGTGACTTTAGCGGTAAAGATACGCAGTATTTT.

This clonotype was picked up a small number of times. V and J are TRBV3-1 and TRBJ2-2, with 8 bases fitting TRBD1. Trimming took 3 bases from V and 6 from J; bases not matched to a gene: 6. The V gene's germline CDR1 is LGHDT and CDR2 YNNKEL (reference sequence). The CDR3 is made up of 15 amino acids. Here the CDR3 reads CASSQGQVRSGELFF. In DNA form, the CDR3 reads TGTGCCAGCAGCCAGGGACAGGTCCGGTCCGGGGAGCTGTTTTTT. Looking up the rest from reference TRBV3-1 and TRBJ2-2 gives the full variable domain: DTAVSQTPKYLVTQMGNDKSIKCEQNLGHDTMYWYKQDSKKFLKIMFSYNNKELIINETVPNRFSPKSPDKAHLNLHINSLELGDSAVYFCASSQGQVRSGELFFGEGSRLTVL.

The chain is built from TRBV7-9 and TRBJ2-3, with 7 bases fitting TRBD1. V trimming: 6 bases; J trimming: 4 bases; junction bases outside the gene matches: 7. Germline V gene sequence: CDR1 SEHNR, CDR2 FQNEAQ (reference sequence). This CDR3 is 14 amino acids long. This chain's CDR3 is CASSLQGQADTQYF. DNA of the CDR3: TGTGCCAGCAGTCTACAGGGGCAGGCAGATACGCAGTATTTT.

CDR3 bases: TGTGCCAGCAGCTTAGTTCTGGCCCTCGAGCAGTACTTC. Translated, it gives CASSLVLALEQYF. This sequence joins TRBV7-2 and TRBJ2-7, with D unclear. This CDR3 has 13 amino acids. V lost 1 base, J lost 6 bases, and 10 bases lay in between. Germline CDR1 and CDR2: SGHTA and FQGNSA.